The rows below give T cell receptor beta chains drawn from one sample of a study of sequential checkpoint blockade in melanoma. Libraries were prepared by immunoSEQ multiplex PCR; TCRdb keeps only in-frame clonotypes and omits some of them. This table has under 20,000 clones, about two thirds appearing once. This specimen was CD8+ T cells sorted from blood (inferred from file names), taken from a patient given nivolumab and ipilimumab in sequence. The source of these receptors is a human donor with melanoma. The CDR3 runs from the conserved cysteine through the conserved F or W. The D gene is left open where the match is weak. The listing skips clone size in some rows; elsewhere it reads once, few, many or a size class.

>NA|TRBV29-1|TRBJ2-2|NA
TGCAGCGCGGAGGAGGCGGTATTCGGGGAGCTGTTTTTT
CSAEEAVFGELFF
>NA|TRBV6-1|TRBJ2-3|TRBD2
TGTGCCAGCTTCTCGGGACTAGCCACAGATACGCAGTATTTT
CASFSGLATDTQYF
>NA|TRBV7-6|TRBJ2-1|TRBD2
TGTGCCAGCAGCTTAATCCAGCGGGGGTTCGATGAGCAGTTCTTC
CASSLIQRGFDEQFF
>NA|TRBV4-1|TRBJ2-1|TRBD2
TGCGCCAGCAGCCAAGCAGTATTGCGGGGGGACAATGAGCAGTTCTTC
CASSQAVLRGDNEQFF
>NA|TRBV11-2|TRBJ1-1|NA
TGTGCCAGCAGCTTAGTTGGGAATCAGGGGTGGACTGAAGCTTTCTTT
CASSLVGNQGWTEAFF
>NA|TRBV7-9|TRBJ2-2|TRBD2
TGTGCCAGCAGCCCGGTAGCGGGAGGGTTGACCGGGGAGCTGTTTTTT
CASSPVAGGLTGELFF
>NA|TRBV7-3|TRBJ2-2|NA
TGTGCCAGCAGCGCGGACAGAGCGAACACCGGGGAGCTGTTTTTT
CASSADRANTGELFF
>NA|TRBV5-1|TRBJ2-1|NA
TGCGCCAGCAGCTTGTTCCTGGCAGGCCTAAGCTCCTACAATGAGCAGTTCTTC
CASSLFLAGLSSYNEQFF
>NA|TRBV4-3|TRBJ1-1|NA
TGCGCCAGCAGCCCCATCGGGGGTGCGGACGCTGAAGCTTTCTTT
CASSPIGGADAEAFF
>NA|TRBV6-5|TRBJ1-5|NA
TGTGCCAGCAGTTTAAGGGGGATGGGTCAGCCCCAGCATTTT
CASSLRGMGQPQHF
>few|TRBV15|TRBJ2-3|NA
TGTGCCACCAGCAGGGACAGAGGAGTTGCAAGTACGCAGTATTTT
CATSRDRGVASTQYF
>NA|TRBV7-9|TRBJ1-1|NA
TGTGCCAGCAGCCAGCGCACGGGTAAAATGAACACTGAAGCTTTCTTT
CASSQRTGKMNTEAFF
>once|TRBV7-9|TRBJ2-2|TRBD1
TGTGCCAGCAGCCTTAGGACAGGCAGGGATACCGGGGAGCTGTTTTTT
CASSLRTGRDTGELFF
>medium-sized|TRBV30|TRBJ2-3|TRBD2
TGTGCCTGGAGCCCGAGCGGGAGGGACGATACGCAGTATTTT
CAWSPSGRDDTQYF
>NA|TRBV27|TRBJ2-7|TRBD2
TGTGCCAGCAGTTTATTGGGGGGGGGTCGCTACGAGCAGTACTTC
CASSLLGGGRYEQYF
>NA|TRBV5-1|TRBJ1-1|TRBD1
TGCGCCAGCAGCGCCGGGACAGGACCTCTTGAAGCTTTCTTT
CASSAGTGPLEAFF
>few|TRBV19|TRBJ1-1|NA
TGTGCCAGTAGGACAGGGAACACTGAAGCTTTCTTT
CASRTGNTEAFF